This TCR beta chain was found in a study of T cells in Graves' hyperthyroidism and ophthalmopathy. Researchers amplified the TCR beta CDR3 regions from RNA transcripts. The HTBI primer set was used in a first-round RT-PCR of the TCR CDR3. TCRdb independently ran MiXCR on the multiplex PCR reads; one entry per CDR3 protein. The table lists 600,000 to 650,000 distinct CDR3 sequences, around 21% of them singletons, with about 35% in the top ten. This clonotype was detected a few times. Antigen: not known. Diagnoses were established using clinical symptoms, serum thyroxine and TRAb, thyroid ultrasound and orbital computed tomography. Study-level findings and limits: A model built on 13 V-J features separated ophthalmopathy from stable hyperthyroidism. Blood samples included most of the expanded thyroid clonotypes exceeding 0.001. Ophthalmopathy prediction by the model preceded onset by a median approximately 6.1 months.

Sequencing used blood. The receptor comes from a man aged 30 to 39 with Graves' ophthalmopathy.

CDR3 in DNA: TGTGCCAGCAGCTTTGGACTAGCGGGAGTCAGGGGAAACAATGAGCAGTTCTTC. Its translation is CASSFGLAGVRGNNEQFF. This sequence joins TRBV5-8 and TRBJ2-1, with TRBD2 identical over 13 bases. Germline V gene sequence: CDR1 SGHTS, CDR2 YDEGEE. V lost 2 bases and J lost 5; bases outside the gene matches: 10. The CDR3 contains 18 residues.